A selection of T cell receptor beta chains follows, all from one sample in a study of blood T cell repertoires in COVID-19. Generated by immunoSEQ multiplex PCR, the TCRdb table keeps only in-frame clones and is missing some. The sample contains about 150,000 clones, 75% to 85% of which appear only once. The sequencing sample was made of peripheral blood. The receptors here all came from a woman aged 45-65 years with acute or convalescent COVID-19. The CDR3 runs from the conserved cysteine through the conserved F or W. D genes are given only for firm matches. Size is omitted from some rows. Given values are once, few, many or a class for expanded clones.

D gene: NA
V gene: TRBV28
clone size: NA
J gene: TRBJ1-2
CDR3 DNA: TGTGCCAGCAGTTCTCAGATAAACTATGGCTACACCTTC
CDR3 protein: CASSSQINYGYTF

D gene: NA
V gene: TRBV7-2
clone size: NA
J gene: TRBJ2-5
CDR3 DNA: TGTGCCAGCAGCTCCCGTTTTACGGGGGAGACCCAGTACTTC
CDR3 protein: CASSSRFTGETQYF

D gene: NA
V gene: TRBV14
clone size: NA
J gene: TRBJ1-6
CDR3 DNA: TGTGCCAGCAGCCAAGAAGCCAGGTCACCCCTCCACTTT
CDR3 protein: CASSQEARSPLHF

D gene: NA
V gene: TRBV19
clone size: NA
J gene: TRBJ2-1
CDR3 DNA: TGTGCCAGTAGTATAGGTTCAGGGCTCAATGAGCAGTTCTTC
CDR3 protein: CASSIGSGLNEQFF

D gene: NA
V gene: TRBV5-4
clone size: NA
J gene: TRBJ2-1
CDR3 DNA: TGTGCCAGCAGCTTGGAGGCAGGCCCCAGCTCCTACAATGAGCAGTTCTTC
CDR3 protein: CASSLEAGPSSYNEQFF

D gene: TRBD1
V gene: TRBV5-1
clone size: NA
J gene: TRBJ1-6
CDR3 DNA: TGCGCCAGCAGCTTCGGGGACAGTTCAATCACCTATAATTCACCCCTCCACTTT
CDR3 protein: CASSFGDSSITYNSPLHF

D gene: NA
V gene: TRBV5-1
clone size: NA
J gene: TRBJ2-6
CDR3 DNA: TGCGCCAGCAGCTTGGATGGGTCAGGGTACGCTGGGGCCAACGTCCTGACTTTC
CDR3 protein: CASSLDGSGYAGANVLTF

D gene: TRBD1
V gene: TRBV28
clone size: few
J gene: TRBJ1-5
CDR3 DNA: TGTGCCAGCAGTTTGACAGGGAAAGAGCAGCCCCAGCATTTT
CDR3 protein: CASSLTGKEQPQHF

D gene: NA
V gene: TRBV6-6
clone size: NA
J gene: TRBJ1-5
CDR3 DNA: TGTGCCAGCAGTTCCTCCGGAGTTAGCAATCAGCCCCAGCATTTT
CDR3 protein: CASSSSGVSNQPQHF

D gene: NA
V gene: TRBV18
clone size: NA
J gene: TRBJ1-1
CDR3 DNA: TGTGCCAGCTCACCACCGGGCCCGAACACTGAAGCTTTCTTT
CDR3 protein: CASSPPGPNTEAFF

D gene: TRBD1
V gene: TRBV10-3
clone size: NA
J gene: TRBJ1-6
CDR3 DNA: TGTGCCACCCGGACAGGGGGGAATTCACCCCTCCACTTT
CDR3 protein: CATRTGGNSPLHF

D gene: NA
V gene: TRBV24-1
clone size: NA
J gene: TRBJ2-5
CDR3 DNA: TGTGCCACCAGTGATCTCAGGGCGGCAGGGGAGACCCAGTACTTC
CDR3 protein: CATSDLRAAGETQYF

D gene: NA
V gene: TRBV3-1/TRBV3-2
clone size: few
J gene: TRBJ1-2
CDR3 DNA: TGTGCCAGCAGCCCGGGGGGCAATGGCTACACCTTC
CDR3 protein: CASSPGGNGYTF

D gene: TRBD1
V gene: TRBV6-5
clone size: once
J gene: TRBJ2-5
CDR3 DNA: TGTGCCAGCACCGAATTGTGGACAGGGGTAGAGACCCAGTACTTC
CDR3 protein: CASTELWTGVETQYF

D gene: NA
V gene: TRBV15
clone size: NA
J gene: TRBJ1-2
CDR3 DNA: TGTGCCACCAGCAGAGATATGGGAGGAGCTAACTATGGCTACACCTTC
CDR3 protein: CATSRDMGGANYGYTF

D gene: NA
V gene: TRBV7-8
clone size: NA
J gene: TRBJ1-2
CDR3 DNA: TGTGCCAGCAGCACCATTCTACGGGGCTATGGCTACACCTTC
CDR3 protein: CASSTILRGYGYTF

D gene: NA
V gene: TRBV5-1
clone size: NA
J gene: TRBJ1-1
CDR3 DNA: TGCGCCAGCAGCTTGGAAGACAGTGCAGCTTTCTTT
CDR3 protein: CASSLEDSAAFF

D gene: TRBD1
V gene: TRBV10-3
clone size: NA
J gene: TRBJ1-1
CDR3 DNA: TGTGCCATCAGTGAGCGCGGACAGGGTCCAAGTGAAGCTTTCTTT
CDR3 protein: CAISERGQGPSEAFF

D gene: NA
V gene: TRBV28
clone size: NA
J gene: TRBJ1-5
CDR3 DNA: TGTGCCAGCAGTCCGACAGGTCCCCCTCATTTT
CDR3 protein: CASSPTGPPHF

D gene: NA
V gene: TRBV18
clone size: NA
J gene: TRBJ1-2
CDR3 DNA: TGTGCCAGCTCACCTGAACGGGGAGGCGGCTACACCTTC
CDR3 protein: CASSPERGGGYTF

D gene: NA
V gene: TRBV11-3
clone size: NA
J gene: TRBJ2-2
CDR3 DNA: TGTGCCAGCAGCTTAGAGATTTCAGGTTTCGCCGGGGAGCTGTTTTTT
CDR3 protein: CASSLEISGFAGELFF

D gene: NA
V gene: TRBV20-1
clone size: NA
J gene: TRBJ2-2
CDR3 DNA: TGCAGTGCTAGTCCTAGGTTTGTCCGGACCGGGGAGCTGTTTTTT
CDR3 protein: CSASPRFVRTGELFF

D gene: NA
V gene: TRBV21-1
clone size: NA
J gene: TRBJ2-7
CDR3 DNA: TGTGCCAGCAGCAAAGCTGGGTGGGGCCCCTACGAGCAGTACTTC
CDR3 protein: CASSKAGWGPYEQYF

D gene: NA
V gene: TRBV6-2/TRBV6-3
clone size: NA
J gene: TRBJ1-6
CDR3 DNA: TGTGCCAGCAGTTACCCCCCACAGATTCGAGATTCACCCCTCCACTTT
CDR3 protein: CASSYPPQIRDSPLHF

D gene: NA
V gene: TRBV28
clone size: NA
J gene: TRBJ2-7
CDR3 DNA: TGTGCCAGCAGTTTCTCCGGGACAGTGGGGAGGCACGAGCAGTACTTC
CDR3 protein: CASSFSGTVGRHEQYF

D gene: NA
V gene: TRBV10-3
clone size: NA
J gene: TRBJ1-3
CDR3 DNA: TGTGCCACATTTTCGGGTAACACCATATATTTT
CDR3 protein: CATFSGNTIYF

D gene: TRBD1
V gene: TRBV7-2
clone size: NA
J gene: TRBJ2-3
CDR3 DNA: TGTGCCAGCAGCTCACCAGGGGGCACCGCGGATACGCAGTATTTT
CDR3 protein: CASSSPGGTADTQYF

D gene: NA
V gene: TRBV9
clone size: NA
J gene: TRBJ1-3
CDR3 DNA: TGTGCCAGCAGCGTAGATCAGGGGGGAAACACCATATATTTT
CDR3 protein: CASSVDQGGNTIYF